This T cell receptor (beta chain) originates from a study of T-cell memory formation after mild COVID-19. One entry per CDR3 protein, called by TCRdb with MiXCR from the 5' RACE reads. The profile shows under 300,000 distinct CDR3 sequences, approximately 7.6% of them singletons. This clonotype occurred a few times. Germline loops: CDR1 SGHTA, CDR2 FQGNSA. The CDR3 covers 14 residues. Germline trimming cut 6 bases from V and 8 bases from J; bases unmatched to any gene: 8. This sequence originates from a man aged 18 to 35 who had mild COVID-19 (a few samples of this study predate the infection). Cell type and time point are not known. This chain joins TRBV7-2 and TRBJ1-4; 8 positions agree with TRBD1. The specimen was PBMCs or a T cell subset sorted from them (not recorded which). The CDR3 DNA is TGTGCCAGCAGAATCGGACAGGGTGACGAAAAACTGTTTTTT. Translating gives CASRIGQGDEKLFF.